This section outlines one TCR beta chain sequence together with its context. The V gene end was trimmed by 3 bases and the J gene end by 8 bases; junction bases not matched to a gene: 2. This CDR3 is built from 12 residues. Looked up from germline, CDR1 is SGDLS and CDR2 is YYNGEE. The sample originates from a study of blood T cell repertoires in COVID-19. In the study overall: Italy, Spain and the United States were the sources of the convalescent and acute COVID-19 samples. The analysed material was cDNA or gDNA that came from T cells, B-cell-depleted T cells, or PBMCs.

Authors' processing steps: For nucleated cells, counts were estimated from reference gene primer amplification. The data were produced by immunoSEQ multiplex PCR, yet TCRdb's version contains in-frame clones alone and is incomplete. V, J and clone size are those of that table, while D and trimming were read from the DNA. The sample carries 75,000 or so clones, around four fifths recorded once. The sequenced material came from peripheral blood. The chain joins TRBV9 to TRBJ1-1, with 9 bases matching TRBD1. The receptor's source is a woman older than 75 with acute or convalescent COVID-19. The CDR3 coding sequence is TGTGCCAGCAGCGCCGGGACAGGGGAAGCTTTCTTT. Translation: CASSAGTGEAFF.